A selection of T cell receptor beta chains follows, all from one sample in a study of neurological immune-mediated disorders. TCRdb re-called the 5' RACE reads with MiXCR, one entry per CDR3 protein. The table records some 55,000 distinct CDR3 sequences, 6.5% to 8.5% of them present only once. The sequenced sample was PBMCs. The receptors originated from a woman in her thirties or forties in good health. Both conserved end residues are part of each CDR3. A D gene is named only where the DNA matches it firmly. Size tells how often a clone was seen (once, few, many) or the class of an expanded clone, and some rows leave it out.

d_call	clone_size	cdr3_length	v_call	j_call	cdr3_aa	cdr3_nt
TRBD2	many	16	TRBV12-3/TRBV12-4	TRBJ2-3	CASSLSAGVLTDTQYF	TGTGCCAGCAGTTTATCGGCGGGAGTGCTAACAGATACGCAGTATTTT
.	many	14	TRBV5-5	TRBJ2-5	CASSWLGNQETQYF	TGTGCCAGCAGCTGGCTGGGGAATCAAGAGACCCAGTACTTC
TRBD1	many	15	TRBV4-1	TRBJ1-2	CASLPIQGGNYGYTF	TGCGCCAGCTTACCGATACAGGGGGGCAACTATGGCTACACCTTC
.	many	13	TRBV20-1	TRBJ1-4	CSASKGRREKLFF	TGCAGTGCTAGTAAGGGGCGTCGGGAAAAACTGTTTTTT
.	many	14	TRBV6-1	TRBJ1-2	CASSVDSRTYGYTF	TGTGCCAGCAGTGTTGACTCCAGGACCTATGGCTACACCTTC
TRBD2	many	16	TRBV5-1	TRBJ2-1	CASSPPSGSSYNEQFF	TGCGCCAGCAGCCCACCTAGCGGGAGCTCCTACAATGAGCAGTTCTTC
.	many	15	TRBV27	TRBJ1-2	CASSFSLGAGYGYTF	TGTGCCAGCAGTTTCTCCTTAGGGGCAGGGTATGGCTACACCTTC
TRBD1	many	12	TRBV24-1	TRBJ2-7	CATSGQGSEQYF	TGTGCCACCTCGGGACAGGGCAGCGAGCAGTACTTC
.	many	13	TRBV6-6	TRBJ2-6	CASSYSGANVLTF	TGTGCCAGCAGTTATTCCGGGGCCAACGTCCTGACTTTC
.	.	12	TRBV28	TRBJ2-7	CASSLAVNEQYF	TGTGCCAGCAGTTTAGCCGTAAACGAGCAGTACTTC